The 10 T cell receptor beta chains listed next were all sequenced from one sample in a study of cytomegalovirus exposure and HLA in healthy donors. The study ran its PCR with 60 Vbeta and 13 Jbeta primers. Produced via immunoSEQ multiplex PCR; TCRdb's table is partial and in-frame only. Among about 160,000 clones listed, roughly 80% were seen once. Sequencing used PBMCs. These receptors were taken from a man aged 40-49 years in good health and CMV-seronegative.

CDR3 amino acids: CASGTGIWNQPQHF. The CDR3 region has the DNA TGTGCCAGCGGGACAGGGATATGGAATCAGCCCCAGCATTTT. The V call is TRBV27, the J call TRBJ1-5, with TRBD1 identical over 9 bases. The J segment lost 4 bases and the V segment lost 8 bases, leaving 6 bases of the junction unmatched. The CDR3 contains 14 residues. Germline CDR1 reads MNHEY; CDR2 reads SMNVEV (reference sequence).

The chain recombines TRBV28 with TRBJ2-1; the D gene is possibly TRBD2 (6 bases). The CDR3 extends over 14 amino acids. The germline V and J ends were trimmed by 7 bases and 1 base, with 11 bases remaining between them. Looked up from germline, CDR1 is MDHEN and CDR2 is SYDVKM. The CDR3 region has the DNA TGTGCCAGCAAGGGTGGGGGGTCCTACAATGAGCAGTTCTTC. Amino acids: CASKGGGSYNEQFF.

This clone was observed a few times. This chain connects TRBV18 to TRBJ2-5; D ambiguous. The germline V and J ends were trimmed by 1 base and 3 bases, with 9 bases remaining between them. This CDR3 has 14 amino acids. CDR1 and CDR2 from the germline V gene are KGHSH and LQKENI. The CDR3 DNA follows: TGTGCCAGCTCACCACAGGCACAGAAAGAGACCCAGTACTTC. Amino acid sequence: CASSPQAQKETQYF. Based on the CDR3 plus reference TRBV18 and TRBJ2-5, the full variable domain is NAGVMQNPRHLVRRRGQEARLRCSPMKGHSHVYWYRQLPEEGLKFMVYLQKENIIDESGMPKERFSAEFPKEGPSILRIQQVVRGDSAAYFCASSPQAQKETQYFGPGTRLLVL.

The chain has TRBV9 and TRBJ1-4; tentatively, D is TRBD1 (5 bases). Per germline, CDR1 SGDLS and CDR2 YYNGEE. The length of the CDR3 is 16 residues. V was trimmed by 0 bases and J by 7 bases, leaving 16 bases between them. The CDR3 loop is CASSVGVTIQGEKLFF. CDR3 bases: TGTGCCAGCAGCGTAGGTGTGACAATTCAGGGTGAAAAACTGTTTTTT. The whole variable domain, remainder taken from reference TRBV9 and TRBJ1-4, is DSGVTQTPKHLITATGQRVTLRCSPRSGDLSVYWYQQSLDQGLQFLIQYYNGEERAKGNILERFSAQQFPDLHSELNLSSLELGDSALYFCASSVGVTIQGEKLFFGSGTQLSVL.

The J gene is TRBJ2-7, the V gene TRBV9; a weak D match, TRBD2 (7 bases). Germline CDR1 reads SGDLS; CDR2 reads YYNGEE. CDR3 length equals 12 residues. V was shortened by 7 bases and J by 2 bases, with 10 bases between the two germline ends. For the CDR3, the DNA is TGTGCCAGCGGGCGGGGGCCCTACGAGCAGTACTTC. This sequence encodes CASGRGPYEQYF.

This clone has only a few counts. This rearrangement joins TRBV5-1 to TRBJ2-3; 9 bases match TRBD2. The V gene end was trimmed by 0 bases and the J gene end by 14 bases; junction bases not matched to a gene: 13. This CDR3 spans 15 amino acids. The germline V gene encodes CDR1 SGHRS and CDR2 YFSETQ. The CDR3 protein is CASSLGASGTPRWYF. The DNA for the CDR3 is TGCGCCAGCAGCTTGGGGGCTAGCGGGACACCTCGGTGGTATTTT.

This rearrangement joins TRBV27 to TRBJ2-2, with TRBD2 matching over 12 bases. CDR3 length: 16 amino acids. J lost 6 bases, V lost 5 bases, and 7 bases had no gene match. The germline gives CDR1 MNHEY, CDR2 SMNVEV (reference sequence). The CDR3 DNA follows: TGTGCCAGCAGTGGTATCGGGACTAGCGGGTCCGGGGAGCTGTTTTTT. Amino acid sequence: CASSGIGTSGSGELFF.

The chain uses TRBV6-5 and TRBJ2-7, with 10 bases lining up with TRBD2. The CDR3 is made up of 15 amino acids. Germline loops: CDR1 MNHEY, CDR2 SVGAGI. Losses at the gene ends were 4 bases for V and 6 bases for J; bases not matched to a gene: 9. The DNA of the CDR3 is TGTGCCAGCAGTTCCGCCAGCGGGGGGGCCAGCGAGCAGTACTTC. Residues: CASSSASGGASEQYF.

Remarks on this clone: At one end the junction does not follow the germline gene, possibly because of a read error. V usage is TRBV9 and J usage is TRBJ1-6; 7 bases fit TRBD1. The CDR3 has 14 residues. Per the germline V gene, CDR1 is SGDLS and CDR2 is YYNGEE. The CDR3 is CTSSVQQGSSPLHF. The CDR3 DNA is TGTACCAGCAGCGTCCAACAGGGGTCTTCACCCCTCCACTTT.

The rearrangement joins TRBV6-6 to TRBJ1-5; weak D call: TRBD1 (6 bases). The germline V and J ends were trimmed by 0 bases and 6 bases, with 12 bases remaining between them. The germline CDR1 and CDR2 sequences are MNHNY and SVGAGI (reference sequence). The CDR3 has 15 amino acids. The CDR3 is CASSYSRGGAQPQHF. The CDR3 DNA reads TGTGCCAGCAGTTACTCTAGGGGGGGGGCTCAGCCCCAGCATTTT.